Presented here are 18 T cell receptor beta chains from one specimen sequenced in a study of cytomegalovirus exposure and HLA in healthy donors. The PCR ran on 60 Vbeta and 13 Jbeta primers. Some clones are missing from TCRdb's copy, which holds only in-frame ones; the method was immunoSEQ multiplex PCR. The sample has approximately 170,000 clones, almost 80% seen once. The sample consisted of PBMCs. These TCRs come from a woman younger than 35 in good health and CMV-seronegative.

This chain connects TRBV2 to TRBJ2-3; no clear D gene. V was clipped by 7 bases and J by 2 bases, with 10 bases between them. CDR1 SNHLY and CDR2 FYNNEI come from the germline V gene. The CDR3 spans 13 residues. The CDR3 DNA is TGTGCCAGCATAAGACTCTTCACAGATACGCAGTATTTT. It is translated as CASIRLFTDTQYF.

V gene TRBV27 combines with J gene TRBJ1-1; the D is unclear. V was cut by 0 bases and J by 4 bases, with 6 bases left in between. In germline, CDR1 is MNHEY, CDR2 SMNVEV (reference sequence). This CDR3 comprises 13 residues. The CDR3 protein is CASSLSGGTEAFF. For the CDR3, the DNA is TGTGCCAGCAGTTTATCTGGAGGCACTGAAGCTTTCTTT.

The CDR3 reads CASSSEGGADSYEQYF. The DNA for the CDR3 is TGTGCCAGCAGTTCCGAGGGGGGGGCGGACTCCTACGAGCAGTACTTC. The V and J genes are TRBV28 and TRBJ2-7; a possible D gene is TRBD2 (7 bases). Germline assignment: CDR1 MDHEN and CDR2 SYDVKM. This CDR3 is 16 amino acids long. With 4 bases removed from V and 0 bases from J, the gap between germline ends came to 16 bases. The whole variable domain, filled in from reference TRBV28 and TRBJ2-7, reads DVKVTQSSRYLVKRTGEKVFLECVQDMDHENMFWYRQDPGLGLRLIYFSYDVKMKEKGDIPEGYSVSREKKERFSLILESASTNQTSMYLCASSSEGGADSYEQYFGPGTRLTVT.

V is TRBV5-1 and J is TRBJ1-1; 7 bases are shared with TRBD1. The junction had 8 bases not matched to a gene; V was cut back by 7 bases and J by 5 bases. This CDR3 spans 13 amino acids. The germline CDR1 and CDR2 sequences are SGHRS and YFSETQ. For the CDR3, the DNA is TGCGCCAGCGGACCCGGGACAGCAACTGAAGCTTTCTTT. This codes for CASGPGTATEAFF.

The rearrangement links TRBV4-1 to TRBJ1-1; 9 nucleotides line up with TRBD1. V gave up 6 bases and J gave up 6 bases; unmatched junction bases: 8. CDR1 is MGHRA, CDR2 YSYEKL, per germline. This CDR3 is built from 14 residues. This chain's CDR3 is CASRLGQGSPEAFF. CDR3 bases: TGCGCCAGCAGACTGGGACAGGGCTCCCCTGAAGCTTTCTTT.

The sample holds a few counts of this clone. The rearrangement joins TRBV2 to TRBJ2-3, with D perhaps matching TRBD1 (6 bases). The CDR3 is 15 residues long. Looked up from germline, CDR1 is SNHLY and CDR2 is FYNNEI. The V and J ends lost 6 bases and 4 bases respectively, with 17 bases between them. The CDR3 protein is CASSYTGIAADTQYF. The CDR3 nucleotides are TGTGCCAGCAGCTACACAGGGATTGCGGCAGATACGCAGTATTTT.

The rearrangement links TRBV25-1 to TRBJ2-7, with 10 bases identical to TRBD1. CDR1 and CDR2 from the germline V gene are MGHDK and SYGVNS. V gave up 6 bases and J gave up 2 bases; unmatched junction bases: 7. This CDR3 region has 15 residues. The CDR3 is CASSRGGTGAYEQYF. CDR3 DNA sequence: TGTGCCAGCAGCCGCGGGGGGACAGGGGCCTACGAGCAGTACTTC.

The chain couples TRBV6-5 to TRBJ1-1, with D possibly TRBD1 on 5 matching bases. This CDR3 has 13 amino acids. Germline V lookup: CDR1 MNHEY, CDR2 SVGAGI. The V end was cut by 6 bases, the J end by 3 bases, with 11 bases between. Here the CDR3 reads CASRVQGDTEAFF. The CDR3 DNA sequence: TGTGCCAGCAGGGTCCAGGGCGACACTGAAGCTTTCTTT.

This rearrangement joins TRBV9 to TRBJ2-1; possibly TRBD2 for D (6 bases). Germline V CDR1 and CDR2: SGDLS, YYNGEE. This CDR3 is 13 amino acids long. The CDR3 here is CSTEDLASYEQFF. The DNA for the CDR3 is TGTTCCACAGAAGACCTAGCGTCCTATGAGCAGTTCTTC.

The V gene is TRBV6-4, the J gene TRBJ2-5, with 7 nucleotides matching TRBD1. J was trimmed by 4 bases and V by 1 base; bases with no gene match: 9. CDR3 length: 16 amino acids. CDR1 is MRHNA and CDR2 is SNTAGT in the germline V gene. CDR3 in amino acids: CASSDFEVSGGETQYF. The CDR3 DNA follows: TGTGCCAGCAGTGACTTCGAGGTCTCAGGGGGAGAGACCCAGTACTTC.

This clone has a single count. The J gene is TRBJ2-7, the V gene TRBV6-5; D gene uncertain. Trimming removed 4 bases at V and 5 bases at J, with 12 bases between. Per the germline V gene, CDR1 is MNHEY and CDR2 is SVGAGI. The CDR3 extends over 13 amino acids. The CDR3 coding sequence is TGTGCCAGCAGTTCCCCGCAAAGCCACGAGCAGTACTTC. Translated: CASSSPQSHEQYF.

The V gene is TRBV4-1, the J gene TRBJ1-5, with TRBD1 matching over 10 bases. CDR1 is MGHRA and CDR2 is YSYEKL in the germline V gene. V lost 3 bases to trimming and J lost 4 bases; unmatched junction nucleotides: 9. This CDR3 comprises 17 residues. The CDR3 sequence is CASSQGPGQGTNQPQHF. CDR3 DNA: TGCGCCAGCAGCCAGGGGCCGGGACAGGGGACTAATCAGCCCCAGCATTTT.

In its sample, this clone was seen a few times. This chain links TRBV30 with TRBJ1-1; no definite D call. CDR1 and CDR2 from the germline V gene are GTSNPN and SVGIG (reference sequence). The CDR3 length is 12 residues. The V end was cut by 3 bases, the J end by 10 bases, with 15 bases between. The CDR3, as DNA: TGTGCCTGGAGGAGGGATAAGATGGTAGCTTTCTTT. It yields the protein CAWRRDKMVAFF.

DNA for the CDR3: TGTGCCAGCAGCTTTATGCTAGCGGGGGGGCCCGGGGAGCTGTTTTTT. This sequence encodes CASSFMLAGGPGELFF. The V and J genes are TRBV5-4 and TRBJ2-2, with 12 bases fitting TRBD2. The V gene end was trimmed by 2 bases and the J gene end by 6 bases; junction bases not matched to a gene: 5. Germline-derived CDR1 and CDR2 are SGHNT and YYREEE (reference sequence). The length of the CDR3 is 16 residues.

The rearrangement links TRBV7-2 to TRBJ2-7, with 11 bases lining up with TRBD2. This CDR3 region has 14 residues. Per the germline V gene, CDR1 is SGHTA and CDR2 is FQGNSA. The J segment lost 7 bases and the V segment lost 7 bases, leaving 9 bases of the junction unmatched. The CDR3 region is CASTLILAGDEQYF. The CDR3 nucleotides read TGTGCCAGCACCCTCATACTAGCGGGGGATGAGCAGTACTTC.

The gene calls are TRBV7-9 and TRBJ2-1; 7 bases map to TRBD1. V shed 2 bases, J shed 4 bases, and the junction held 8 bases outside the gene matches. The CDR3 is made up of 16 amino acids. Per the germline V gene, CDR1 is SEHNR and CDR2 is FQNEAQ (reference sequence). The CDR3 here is CASSLLSGQIYNEQFF. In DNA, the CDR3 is TGTGCCAGCAGCTTACTGTCGGGACAGATTTACAATGAGCAGTTCTTC.

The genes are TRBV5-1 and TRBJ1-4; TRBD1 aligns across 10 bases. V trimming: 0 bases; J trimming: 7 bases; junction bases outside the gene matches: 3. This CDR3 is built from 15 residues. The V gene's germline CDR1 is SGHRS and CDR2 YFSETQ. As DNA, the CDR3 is TGCGCCAGCAGCTTGGGGACAGGGGGTGTTGAAAAACTGTTTTTT. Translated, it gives CASSLGTGGVEKLFF.

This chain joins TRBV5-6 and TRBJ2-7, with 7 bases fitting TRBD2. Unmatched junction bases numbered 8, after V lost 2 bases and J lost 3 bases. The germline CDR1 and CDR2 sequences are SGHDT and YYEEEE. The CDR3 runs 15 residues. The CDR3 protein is CASSLFGGIGYEQYF. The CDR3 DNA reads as TGTGCCAGCAGCTTATTCGGGGGGATCGGCTACGAGCAGTACTTC.